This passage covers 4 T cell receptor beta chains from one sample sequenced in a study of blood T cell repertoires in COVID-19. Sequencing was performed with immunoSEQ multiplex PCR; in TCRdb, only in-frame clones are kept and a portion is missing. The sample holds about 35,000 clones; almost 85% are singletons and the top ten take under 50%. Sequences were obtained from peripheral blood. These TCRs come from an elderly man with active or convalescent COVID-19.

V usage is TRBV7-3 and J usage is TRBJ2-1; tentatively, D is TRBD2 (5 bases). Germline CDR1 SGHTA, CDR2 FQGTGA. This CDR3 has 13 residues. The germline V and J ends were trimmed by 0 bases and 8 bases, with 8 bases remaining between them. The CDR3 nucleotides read TGTGCCAGCAGCTTAACGGGAGCTGATGAGCAGTTCTTC. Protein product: CASSLTGADEQFF.

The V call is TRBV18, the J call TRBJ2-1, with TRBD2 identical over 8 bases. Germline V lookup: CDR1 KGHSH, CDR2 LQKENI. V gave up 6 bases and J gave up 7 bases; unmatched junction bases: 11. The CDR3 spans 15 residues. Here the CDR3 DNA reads TGTGCCAGCTCCCTCGGAGCGGGAGAAGGTAATGAGCAGTTCTTC. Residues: CASSLGAGEGNEQFF.

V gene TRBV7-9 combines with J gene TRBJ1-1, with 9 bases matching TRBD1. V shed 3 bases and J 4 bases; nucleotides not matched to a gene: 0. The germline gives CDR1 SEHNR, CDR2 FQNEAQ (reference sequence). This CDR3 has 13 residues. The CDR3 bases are TGTGCCAGCAGCTTGACAGGGGGCACTGAAGCTTTCTTT. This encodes CASSLTGGTEAFF. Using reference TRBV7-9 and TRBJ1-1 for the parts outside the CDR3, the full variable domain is DTGVSQNPRHKITKRGQNVTFRCDPISEHNRLYWYRQTLGQGPEFLTYFQNEAQLEKSRLLSDRFSAERPKGSFSTLEIQRTEQGDSAMYLCASSLTGGTEAFFGQGTRLTVV.

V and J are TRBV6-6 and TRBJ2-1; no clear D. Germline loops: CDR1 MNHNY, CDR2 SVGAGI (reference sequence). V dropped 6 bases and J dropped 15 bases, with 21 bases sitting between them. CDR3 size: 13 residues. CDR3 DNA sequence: TGTGCCAGCAGACCTCCTCCTCGCGGAGATTTGTTCTTC. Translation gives CASRPPPRGDLFF.